This record concerns one T cell receptor beta chain sequence. Germline V gene lookup returns CDR1 SGDLS and CDR2 YYNGEE. Trimming removed 0 bases from V and 9 bases from J, with 13 bases in between. The CDR3 has 14 amino acids. Method: immunoSEQ multiplex PCR; TCRdb's copy keeps in-frame clones and lacks some. Of about 28,000 clones detected, approximately 81% appear once; the ten largest clones hold around 7.9%. The sample belongs to a study of T cell changes during pregnancy in multiple sclerosis. Sample: CD8+ T cells from peripheral blood mononuclear cells, taken after pregnancy. This receptor was identified in a female donor with multiple sclerosis, enrolled in a pregnancy study. The rearrangement links TRBV9 to TRBJ1-5, with a possible D match to TRBD1 (6 bases). CDR3 nucleotide sequence: TGTGCCAGCAGCGTAGGTGAGTCGACAGGGCCCCAGCATTTT. It specifies CASSVGESTGPQHF.